The 25 T cell receptor beta chains presented below share a single source sample, sequenced in a study of lymphopenia after photon versus proton radiotherapy. Libraries were prepared by immunoSEQ multiplex PCR; TCRdb keeps only in-frame clonotypes and omits some of them. The repertoire holds some 31,000 clones, with 84% as singletons. The material sequenced was peripheral blood, taken from a patient treated with proton-based radiotherapy. Receptor source: a woman aged 70-85 years with pancreatic cancer.

The CDR3 loop is CASSQDAGVGTDYGYTF. The DNA of the CDR3 is TGTGCCAGCAGCCAAGACGCTGGGGTCGGGACTGACTATGGCTACACCTTC. The chain employs TRBV4-2 and TRBJ1-2, with TRBD1 as a possible D gene (5 bases). The CDR3 is 17 amino acids. Germline CDR1 LGHNA, CDR2 YNFKEQ. Trimming took 0 bases from V and 3 from J, leaving 17 bases between them.

This sequence joins TRBV10-3 and TRBJ2-7, with D possibly matching TRBD2 (6 bases). This CDR3 comprises 12 residues. Germline V gives CDR1 ENHRY, CDR2 SYGVKD. V was cut by 6 bases and J by 4 bases, with 10 bases left in between. The CDR3 nucleotides are TGTGCCATCAGGGGGGGATATTACGAGCAGTACTTC. Translated: CAIRGGYYEQYF.

The chain employs TRBV18 and TRBJ1-4; D is undetermined. The CDR3 consists of 14 residues. CDR1 KGHSH and CDR2 LQKENI come from the germline V gene. Trimming removed 0 bases at V and 4 bases at J, with 6 bases between. The CDR3 region has the DNA TGTGCCAGCTCACCACCGGGGAGTAATGAAAAACTGTTTTTT. Amino acid sequence: CASSPPGSNEKLFF.

This sequence joins TRBV19 and TRBJ1-1, with a tentative D call TRBD1 (6 bases). Germline values: CDR1 LNHDA, CDR2 SQIVND (reference sequence). Between the trimmed V and J ends, which lost 6 bases and 2 bases, there was a span of 16 bases. The CDR3 is made up of 15 amino acids. The CDR3 DNA reads as TGTGCCAGTAGCTCGAGGCGACAGGAAAACACTGAAGCTTTCTTT. This codes for CASSSRRQENTEAFF.

V usage is TRBV5-6 and J usage is TRBJ1-3; the match to TRBD1 covers 8 bases. Per germline, CDR1 SGHDT and CDR2 YYEEEE. The CDR3 consists of 19 residues. V lost 5 bases, J lost 0 bases, and 16 bases stayed unmatched. CDR3 in DNA: TGTGCCAGCAGTCTCCTTATGATCGGACAGGGATACTCTGGAAACACCATATATTTT. Amino acid sequence: CASSLLMIGQGYSGNTIYF.

The V gene is TRBV7-3, the J gene TRBJ2-1, with D maybe TRBD2 (7 bases). From germline, CDR1 is SGHTA and CDR2 FQGTGA. V dropped 2 bases and J dropped 8 bases, with 19 bases sitting between them. The CDR3 runs to 16 residues. CDR3 sequence: CASSLVASGGPYEQFF. The CDR3 DNA reads as TGTGCCAGCAGCTTAGTGGCGTCCGGGGGGCCTTATGAGCAGTTCTTC.

This chain links TRBV28 with TRBJ1-1; D uncertain. Germline V gene sequence: CDR1 MDHEN, CDR2 SYDVKM. This CDR3 spans 13 amino acids. V was trimmed by 6 bases and J by 1 base, leaving 9 bases between them. The CDR3 nucleotides are TGTGCCAGCAGCCCGGACTGGAACACTGAAGCTTTCTTT. Protein: CASSPDWNTEAFF.

The chain is built from TRBV5-1 and TRBJ1-6; D is unresolved. Germline CDR1 and CDR2: SGHRS and YFSETQ. The CDR3 is 15 amino acids. With 1 base removed from V and 5 bases from J, the gap between germline ends came to 10 bases. Here the CDR3 DNA reads TGCGCCAGCAGCTTGATAGAGCGAAATAATTCACCCCTCCACTTT. Translated, it gives CASSLIERNNSPLHF.

This clone was seen a few times. The chain recombines TRBV11-2 with TRBJ2-3; D might be TRBD2 (5 bases). The CDR3 is made up of 15 amino acids. Germline CDR1 and CDR2: SGHAT and FQNNGV. V gave up 1 base and J gave up 1 base, with 9 bases separating them. CDR3 amino acids: CASSLGPRGTDTQYF. CDR3 in DNA: TGTGCCAGCAGCTTAGGACCGAGGGGCACAGATACGCAGTATTTT.

The rearrangement links TRBV7-3 to TRBJ2-2; 7 nucleotides match TRBD1. The CDR3 has 16 residues. CDR1 is SGHTA, CDR2 FQGTGA, per germline. The junction had 4 bases not matched to a gene; V was cut back by 0 bases and J by 3 bases. The DNA for the CDR3 is TGTGCCAGCAGCTTAACAGGGGGCGTAGACACCGGGGAGCTGTTTTTT. Encoded protein: CASSLTGGVDTGELFF. The entire variable domain, with the rest obtained from reference TRBV7-3 and TRBJ2-2, is as follows: GAGVSQTPSNKVTEKGKYVELRCDPISGHTALYWYRQSLGQGPEFLIYFQGTGAADDSGLPNDRFFAVRPEGSVSTLKIQRTERGDSAVYLCASSLTGGVDTGELFFGEGSRLTVL.

The chain uses TRBV7-3 and TRBJ1-1; the match to TRBD1 covers 7 bases. The ends lost 2 bases at V and 0 bases at J; junction bases unmatched: 0. The CDR3 is 14 amino acids. Germline V gene sequence: CDR1 SGHTA, CDR2 FQGTGA. CDR3 in amino acids: CASSLDRVNTEAFF. In DNA, the CDR3 is TGTGCCAGCAGCTTAGACAGGGTGAACACTGAAGCTTTCTTT.

The chain couples TRBV11-2 to TRBJ2-1; 10 bases map to TRBD1. The CDR3 is 13 amino acids. CDR1 is SGHAT and CDR2 is FQNNGV in the germline V gene. V shed 8 bases, J shed 7 bases, and the junction held 5 bases outside the gene matches. The CDR3 protein is CASGDRGLNEQFF. The DNA for the CDR3 is TGTGCCAGCGGAGACAGGGGGCTAAATGAGCAGTTCTTC. The whole variable domain, remainder taken from reference TRBV11-2 and TRBJ2-1, is EAGVAQSPRYKIIEKRQSVAFWCNPISGHATLYWYQQILGQGPKLLIQFQNNGVVDDSQLPKDRFSAERLKGVDSTLKIQPAKLEDSAVYLCASGDRGLNEQFFGPGTRLTVL.

This chain links TRBV5-1 with TRBJ2-3, with TRBD1 identical over 10 bases. V was pared by 1 base and J by 0 bases, with 8 bases of the junction left unmatched. The CDR3 is made up of 18 amino acids. The V gene's germline CDR1 is SGHRS and CDR2 YFSETQ. The CDR3 DNA reads as TGCGCCAGCAGCTTGCCCCTCGGGACAGGGGACAGCACAGATACGCAGTATTTT. This translates into CASSLPLGTGDSTDTQYF.

V usage is TRBV28 and J usage is TRBJ2-4, with TRBD1 identical over 9 bases. CDR1 and CDR2 from the germline V gene are MDHEN and SYDVKM. V lost 8 bases and J lost 7; bases outside the gene matches: 12. This CDR3 is 15 amino acids long. In DNA form, the CDR3 reads TGTGCCAGCTTCTCCCCCTCGACAGGGGGGAACATTCAGTACTTC. Protein sequence: CASFSPSTGGNIQYF. Drawing the rest from reference TRBV28 and TRBJ2-4, the complete variable domain is DVKVTQSSRYLVKRTGEKVFLECVQDMDHENMFWYRQDPGLGLRLIYFSYDVKMKEKGDIPEGYSVSREKKERFSLILESASTNQTSMYLCASFSPSTGGNIQYFGAGTRLSVL.

The chain has TRBV5-1 and TRBJ2-5, with D perhaps being TRBD1 or TRBD2 (6 bases each). V dropped 2 bases and J dropped 5 bases, with 13 bases sitting between them. The CDR3 is 14 amino acids. The germline CDR1 and CDR2 sequences are SGHRS and YFSETQ. In DNA form, the CDR3 reads TGCGCCAGCAGCTTACGTACAGGGAGGGAGACCCAGTACTTC. This codes for CASSLRTGRETQYF.

This clone was detected a few times. DNA of the CDR3: TGTGCCAGCAGCTTAAATGGGCCAAAAGGAGATACGCAGTATTTT. Protein sequence: CASSLNGPKGDTQYF. V is TRBV7-2 and J is TRBJ2-3; D ambiguous. The germline V gene has CDR1 SGHTA and CDR2 FQGNSA. This CDR3 region has 15 residues. Between the trimmed V and J ends, which lost 2 bases and 5 bases, there was a span of 14 bases.

This chain joins TRBV28 and TRBJ2-5; 9 bases map to TRBD1. The J segment lost 1 base and the V segment lost 5 bases, leaving 17 bases of the junction unmatched. CDR1 and CDR2 (germline): MDHEN, SYDVKM. CDR3 length equals 19 residues. This CDR3 is CASSPSRDRAALTQETQYF. DNA for the CDR3: TGTGCCAGCAGTCCAAGCCGGGACAGGGCGGCCCTGACCCAAGAGACCCAGTACTTC.

The V and J genes are TRBV7-2 and TRBJ1-4; TRBD1 agrees at 8 bases. V was clipped by 4 bases and J by 7 bases; unmatched bases: 17. The CDR3 has 18 amino acids. Germline values: CDR1 SGHTA, CDR2 FQGNSA. Here the CDR3 reads CASSSYTSRGPKTEKLFF. CDR3 nucleotide sequence: TGTGCCAGCAGCTCCTATACTAGCAGGGGGCCGAAGACTGAAAAACTGTTTTTT.

The sample holds a few counts of this clone. The DNA for the CDR3 is TGCGCCAGCAGTCCCGATAACAAAGGGGCTTATGGCTACACCTTC. It translates to CASSPDNKGAYGYTF. V gene TRBV10-2 combines with J gene TRBJ1-2; tentatively, D is TRBD1 (5 bases). CDR1 is WSHSY, CDR2 SAAADI, per germline. V lost 5 bases, J lost 5 bases, and 18 bases lay in between. CDR3 length equals 15 residues.

This rearrangement joins TRBV6-5 to TRBJ1-2, with D perhaps TRBD1 (5 bases). The CDR3 contains 14 residues. Germline CDR1 and CDR2: MNHEY and SVGAGI. V lost 2 bases and J lost 8, with 15 bases in between. This CDR3 reads CASSYDSGKDGYTF. The CDR3 nucleotides read TGTGCCAGCAGTTACGATTCAGGGAAAGACGGCTACACCTTC.

There are a few counts of this clone. The chain joins TRBV29-1 to TRBJ2-1; D unresolved. Per the germline V gene, CDR1 is SQVTM and CDR2 is ANQGSEA. The CDR3 is made up of 11 amino acids. V was pared by 3 bases and J by 4 bases, with 4 bases between. The CDR3 is CSVEDYNEQFF. CDR3 sequence (DNA): TGCAGCGTTGAGGATTACAATGAGCAGTTCTTC.

The chain links TRBV4-3 to TRBJ1-1; D is unresolved. The CDR3 loop spans 15 amino acids. Per the germline V gene, CDR1 is LGHNA and CDR2 is YSLEER. V was shortened by 0 bases and J by 2 bases, with 10 bases between the two germline ends. The chain's CDR3 is CASSQDLGRNTEAFF. The CDR3 DNA sequence: TGCGCCAGCAGCCAAGATTTGGGCCGAAACACTGAAGCTTTCTTT.

The V call is TRBV4-1, the J call TRBJ1-5; D remains unclear. The germline V gene has CDR1 MGHRA and CDR2 YSYEKL. The CDR3 extends over 17 amino acids. Trimming cost V 0 bases and J 0 bases, with 12 bases left between them. CDR3 DNA sequence: TGCGCCAGCAGCCAAGATCTGGGCGGGTATAGCAATCAGCCCCAGCATTTT. Its protein product is CASSQDLGGYSNQPQHF.

This clone has a handful of counts. The rearrangement links TRBV5-4 to TRBJ2-1; 8 bases map to TRBD2. Germline CDR1 is SGHNT and CDR2 is YYREEE (reference sequence). Trimming cost V 0 bases and J 9 bases; bases outside gene matches: 8. This CDR3 is 15 amino acids long. This CDR3 is CASSLAVAGRGEQFF. CDR3 bases: TGTGCCAGCAGCTTGGCGGTAGCGGGGCGGGGTGAGCAGTTCTTC.

This chain uses TRBV21-1 with TRBJ1-6; whether TRBD1, the table's D call, matches the DNA was not checked. TRBV21-1 is flagged as a pseudogene. The CDR3 is made up of 16 amino acids. CDR3 in amino acids: CASSPTRTGRLSPLHF. CDR3 DNA: TGTGCCAGCAGCCCTACCCGGACAGGGCGGTTATCACCCCTCCACTTT.